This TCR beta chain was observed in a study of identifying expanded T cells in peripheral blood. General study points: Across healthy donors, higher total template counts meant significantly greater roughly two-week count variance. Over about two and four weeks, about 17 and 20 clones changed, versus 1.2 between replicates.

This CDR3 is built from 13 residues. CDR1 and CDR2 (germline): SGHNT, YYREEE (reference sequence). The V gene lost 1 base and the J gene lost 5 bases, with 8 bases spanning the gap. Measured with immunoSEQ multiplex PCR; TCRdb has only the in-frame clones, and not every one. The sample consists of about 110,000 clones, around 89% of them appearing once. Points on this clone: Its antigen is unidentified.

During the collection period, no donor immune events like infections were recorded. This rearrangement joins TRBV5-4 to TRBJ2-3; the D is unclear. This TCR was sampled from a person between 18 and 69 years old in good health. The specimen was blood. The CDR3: CASSLSRGDTQYF. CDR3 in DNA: TGTGCCAGCAGCTTGAGTCGAGGAGATACGCAGTATTTT.